This is a list of T cell receptor beta chains from one sample in a study of cytomegalovirus exposure and HLA in healthy donors. The assay was immunoSEQ multiplex PCR, and TCRdb's table has in-frame clones only and misses some. Here the sample spans roughly 270,000 clones, around nine tenths being singletons. Sequencing was done on a sample of PBMCs. Receptors were obtained from a woman aged 18-29 years in good health and CMV-seronegative. Each CDR3 is given with its conserved first and last residue. D genes are given only for firm matches. Clone size is shown for a subset of rows, as once, few, many or a class of expanded clone.

v_gene	j_gene	abundance	d_gene	CDR3aa	CDR3nt
TRBV11-1	TRBJ2-3	.	TRBD2	CASTATSGSNTDTQYF	TGTGCCAGCACCGCCACTAGCGGGAGTAACACAGATACGCAGTATTTT
TRBV5-1	TRBJ2-5	.	TRBD1	CASSLGDRLQETQYF	TGCGCCAGCAGCTTAGGGGACAGATTACAAGAGACCCAGTACTTC
TRBV6-5	TRBJ1-2	.	.	CASSYRPGGVDGYTF	TGTGCCAGCAGTTACCGACCCGGAGGGGTGGATGGCTACACCTTC
TRBV5-4	TRBJ2-2	.	.	CATPGRGNTGELFF	TGTGCCACCCCCGGAAGGGGAAACACCGGGGAGCTGTTTTTT
TRBV9	TRBJ1-5	.	TRBD1	CASSVGPGTGDPQHF	TGTGCCAGCAGCGTAGGGCCCGGGACAGGGGACCCCCAGCATTTT
TRBV27	TRBJ1-1	.	.	CASSLGVRGNTEAFF	TGTGCCAGCAGTTTAGGAGTTAGAGGGAACACTGAAGCTTTCTTT
TRBV4-3	TRBJ1-2	.	TRBD1	CASSQWTRQGPFSYGYTF	TGCGCCAGCAGCCAATGGACGAGACAGGGGCCCTTTTCTTATGGCTACACCTTC
TRBV23-1	TRBJ1-1	.	TRBD1	CASSRHRTGGSDTEAFF	TGCGCCAGCAGCCGCCATCGGACAGGGGGCTCGGACACTGAAGCTTTCTTT
TRBV5-1	TRBJ2-2	once	TRBD1	CASSTQGAGELFF	TGCGCCAGCAGCACCCAGGGGGCCGGGGAGCTGTTTTTT
TRBV30	TRBJ1-2	.	TRBD1	CAWGSGQGVGYTF	TGTGCCTGGGGGTCGGGACAGGGGGTTGGCTACACCTTC
TRBV6-1	TRBJ1-2	once	TRBD1	CASSPTQGAQGYTF	TGTGCCAGCAGTCCTACCCAGGGGGCTCAAGGCTACACCTTC
TRBV7-6	TRBJ1-1	.	.	CASSLGTGPNTEAFF	TGTGCCAGCAGCTTAGGAACAGGACCTAACACTGAAGCTTTCTTT
TRBV2	TRBJ2-2	once	TRBD2	CASRSGTSGPPGELFF	TGTGCCAGCAGATCGGGGACTAGCGGGCCCCCCGGGGAGCTGTTTTTT
TRBV6-4	TRBJ2-5	.	TRBD2	CASSELAGTLETQYF	TGTGCCAGCAGCGAACTAGCGGGTACCCTCGAGACCCAGTACTTC
TRBV28	TRBJ1-1	.	.	CASSLFAGRTEAFF	TGTGCCAGCAGTTTATTTGCGGGTCGCACTGAAGCTTTCTTT
TRBV27	TRBJ2-2	.	TRBD1	CASSSGQGVGELFF	TGTGCCAGCAGTTCGGGACAGGGGGTCGGGGAGCTGTTTTTT
TRBV27	TRBJ2-7	.	TRBD2	CASSPGLADEQYF	TGTGCCAGCAGCCCCGGACTAGCGGACGAGCAGTACTTC
TRBV7-9	TRBJ2-7	.	TRBD2	CASRSSRGDFPYEQYF	TGTGCCAGCAGGAGTAGCCGGGGGGACTTCCCCTACGAGCAGTACTTC
TRBV30	TRBJ1-5	.	TRBD1	CAWRGQNSNQPQHF	TGTGCCTGGAGGGGACAGAATAGCAATCAGCCCCAGCATTTT
TRBV6-1	TRBJ2-7	.	.	CASKRTDSYEQYF	TGTGCCAGCAAACGGACAGATTCCTACGAGCAGTACTTC
TRBV5-1	TRBJ2-5	.	TRBD2	CASSPGGTSAFQETQYF	TGCGCCAGCAGCCCTGGAGGGACTAGCGCCTTCCAAGAGACCCAGTACTTC
TRBV6-5	TRBJ1-4	.	.	CASSWGTGSREKLFF	TGTGCCAGCAGCTGGGGAACAGGGAGTCGTGAAAAACTGTTTTTT
TRBV4-1	TRBJ2-7	.	.	CASRNHAAYEQYF	TGCGCCAGCAGGAACCATGCGGCCTACGAGCAGTACTTC
TRBV5-1	TRBJ2-1	.	TRBD2	CASTGGYNEQFF	TGCGCCAGCACGGGGGGGTACAATGAGCAGTTCTTC
TRBV9	TRBJ1-2	few	TRBD1	CASSVGTGGSNGYTF	TGTGCCAGCAGCGTGGGGACAGGGGGTTCTAATGGCTACACCTTC
TRBV5-1	TRBJ2-2	.	TRBD2	CASSPSSGMNTGELFF	TGCGCCAGCAGCCCCTCTAGCGGGATGAACACCGGGGAGCTGTTTTTT
TRBV14	TRBJ2-7	.	TRBD1	CASSKRQGQELYEQYF	TGTGCCAGCAGCAAACGTCAGGGACAGGAGCTCTACGAGCAGTACTTC
TRBV7-2	TRBJ1-4	.	.	CASSLRGINEKLFF	TGTGCCAGCAGCTTACGGGGGATCAATGAAAAACTGTTTTTT
TRBV9	TRBJ2-7	.	.	CASSVDSGSGSYEQYF	TGTGCCAGCAGCGTAGATTCGGGAAGCGGTTCCTACGAGCAGTACTTC
TRBV5-4	TRBJ2-1	.	TRBD2	CASSSPSGRSYNEQFF	TGTGCCAGCAGCTCCCCTAGCGGGCGGTCCTACAATGAGCAGTTCTTC
TRBV9	TRBJ1-4	.	.	CASSVLWGAGEKLFF	TGTGCCAGCAGCGTACTCTGGGGCGCCGGTGAAAAACTGTTTTTT
TRBV25-1	TRBJ2-7	.	.	CASRSYEQYF	TGTGCCAGCAGGAGTTACGAGCAGTACTTC
TRBV5-1	TRBJ1-1	.	TRBD1	CASSHRGDYTEAFF	TGCGCCAGCAGCCACAGGGGCGATTACACTGAAGCTTTCTTT
TRBV9	TRBJ2-1	.	TRBD2	CASSLGTSGSSEQFF	TGTGCCAGCAGTTTGGGGACTAGCGGGAGTAGTGAGCAGTTCTTC
TRBV10-1	TRBJ1-2	few	TRBD1	CASSPRQGDGYTF	TGCGCCAGCAGTCCCAGACAGGGGGATGGCTACACCTTC
TRBV27	TRBJ2-7	.	.	CASSNHYEQYF	TGTGCCAGCAGTAATCACTACGAGCAGTACTTC
TRBV19	TRBJ1-1	.	TRBD1	CASSPASGGSTTEAFF	TGTGCCAGTAGTCCCGCCTCAGGGGGCTCGACCACTGAAGCTTTCTTT
TRBV25-1	TRBJ2-7	.	TRBD2	CASRGRGSHEQYF	TGTGCCAGCAGGGGGAGGGGATCCCACGAGCAGTACTTC
TRBV19	TRBJ2-7	.	.	CAAHKNPGHPYEQYF	TGTGCCGCTCACAAAAATCCGGGACACCCCTACGAGCAGTACTTC
TRBV28	TRBJ2-7	.	TRBD1	CASSSRQGDISRYEQYF	TGTGCCAGCAGTTCGAGGCAGGGGGACATATCACGATACGAGCAGTACTTC